This record covers a single TCR beta chain. This sample was included in a study of OX40 agonist ivuxolimab in advanced cancers. Sequencing used immunoSEQ multiplex PCR; TCRdb keeps in-frame clones, though not all of them. Altogether about 59,000 clones are present, approximately 80% being singletons, with the ten largest covering approximately 2%. The ends were cut back, 0 bases at V and 7 bases at J, with 13 bases in the middle. The CDR3 consists of 15 residues. CDR1 and CDR2 from the germline V gene are LNHNV and YYDKDF (reference sequence). The TCR was taken from an adult with an advanced solid tumor such as melanoma, head and neck, liver or kidney cancer. The sample was CD4+ or CD8+ T cells sorted from blood, taken in a trial of the OX40 agonist ivuxolimab. The chain uses TRBV15 and TRBJ1-5, with D maybe TRBD1 (6 bases). CDR3 sequence: CATSRDLGARQPQHF. CDR3 DNA: TGTGCCACCAGCAGAGATCTGGGGGCACGGCAGCCCCAGCATTTT.